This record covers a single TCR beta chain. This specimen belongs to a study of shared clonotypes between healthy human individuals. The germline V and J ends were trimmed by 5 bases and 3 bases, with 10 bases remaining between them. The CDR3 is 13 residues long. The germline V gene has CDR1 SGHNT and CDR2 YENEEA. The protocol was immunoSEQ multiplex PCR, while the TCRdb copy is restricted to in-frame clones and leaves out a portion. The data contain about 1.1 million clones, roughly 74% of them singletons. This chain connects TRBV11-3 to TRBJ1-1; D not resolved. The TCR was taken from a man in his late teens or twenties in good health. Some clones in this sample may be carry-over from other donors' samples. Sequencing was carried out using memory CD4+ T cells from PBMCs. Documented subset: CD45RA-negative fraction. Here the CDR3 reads CASSQESYTEAFF. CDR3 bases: TGTGCCAGCAGCCAGGAATCCTACACTGAAGCTTTCTTT.